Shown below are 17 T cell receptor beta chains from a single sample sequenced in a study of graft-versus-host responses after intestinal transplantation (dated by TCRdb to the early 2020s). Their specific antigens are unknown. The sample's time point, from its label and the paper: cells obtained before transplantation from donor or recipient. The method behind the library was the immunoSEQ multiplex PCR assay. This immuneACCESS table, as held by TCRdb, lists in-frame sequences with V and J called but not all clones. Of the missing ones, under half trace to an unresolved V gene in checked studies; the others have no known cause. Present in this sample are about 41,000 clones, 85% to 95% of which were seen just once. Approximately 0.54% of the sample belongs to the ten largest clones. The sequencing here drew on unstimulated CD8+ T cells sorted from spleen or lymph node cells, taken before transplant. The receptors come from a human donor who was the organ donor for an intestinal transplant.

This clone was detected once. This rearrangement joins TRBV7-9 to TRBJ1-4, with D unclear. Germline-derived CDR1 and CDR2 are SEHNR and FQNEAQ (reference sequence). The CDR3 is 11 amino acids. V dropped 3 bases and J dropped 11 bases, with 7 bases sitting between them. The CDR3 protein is CASSFSGKLFF. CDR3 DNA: TGTGCCAGCAGCTTTTCCGGGAAACTGTTTTTT.

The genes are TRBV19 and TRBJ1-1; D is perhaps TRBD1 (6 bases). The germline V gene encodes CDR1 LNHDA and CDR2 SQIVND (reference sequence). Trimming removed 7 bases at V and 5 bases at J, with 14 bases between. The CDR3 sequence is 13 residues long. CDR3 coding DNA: TGTGCCAGTAATACAGGGTTATCTACTGAAGCTTTCTTT. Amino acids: CASNTGLSTEAFF.

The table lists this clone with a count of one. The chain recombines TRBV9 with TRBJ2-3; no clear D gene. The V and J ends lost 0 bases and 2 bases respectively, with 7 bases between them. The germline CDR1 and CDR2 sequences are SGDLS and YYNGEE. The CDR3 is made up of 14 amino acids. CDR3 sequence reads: CASSVATNTDTQYF. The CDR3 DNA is TGTGCCAGCAGCGTAGCTACCAACACAGATACGCAGTATTTT.

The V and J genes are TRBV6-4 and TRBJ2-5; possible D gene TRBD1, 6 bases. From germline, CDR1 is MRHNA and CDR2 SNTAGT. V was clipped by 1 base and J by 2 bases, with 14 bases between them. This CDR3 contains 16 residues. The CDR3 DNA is TGTGCCAGCAGTGACTTCAGGTTCGGACAGCAAGAGACCCAGTACTTC. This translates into CASSDFRFGQQETQYF.

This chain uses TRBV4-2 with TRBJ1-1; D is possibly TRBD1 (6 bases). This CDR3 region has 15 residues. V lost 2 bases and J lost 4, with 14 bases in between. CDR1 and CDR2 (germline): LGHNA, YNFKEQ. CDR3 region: CASSQPPTGITEAFF. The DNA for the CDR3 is TGTGCCAGCAGCCAACCTCCCACAGGGATCACTGAAGCTTTCTTT.

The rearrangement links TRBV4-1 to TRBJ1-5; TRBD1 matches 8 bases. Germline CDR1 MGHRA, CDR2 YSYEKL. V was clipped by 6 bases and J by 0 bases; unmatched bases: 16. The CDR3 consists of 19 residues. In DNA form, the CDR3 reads TGCGCCAGCAGTCTCACTTTAGGGACAGGTTATTATAGCAATCAGCCCCAGCATTTT. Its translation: CASSLTLGTGYYSNQPQHF.

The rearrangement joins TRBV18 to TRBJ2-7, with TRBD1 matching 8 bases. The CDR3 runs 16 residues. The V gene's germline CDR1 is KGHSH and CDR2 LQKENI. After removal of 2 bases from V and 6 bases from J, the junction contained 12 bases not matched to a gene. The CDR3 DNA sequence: TGTGCCAGCTCACCAAACCCCCAGGGGGCGCGGGGCGAGCAGTACTTC. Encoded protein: CASSPNPQGARGEQYF.

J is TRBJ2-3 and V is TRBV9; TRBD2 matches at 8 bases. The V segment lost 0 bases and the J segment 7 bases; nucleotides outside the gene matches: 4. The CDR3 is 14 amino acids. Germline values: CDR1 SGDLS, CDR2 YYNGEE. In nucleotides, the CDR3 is TGTGCCAGCAGCGTAGGTAGCGGGGTGAATACGCAGTATTTT. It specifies CASSVGSGVNTQYF.

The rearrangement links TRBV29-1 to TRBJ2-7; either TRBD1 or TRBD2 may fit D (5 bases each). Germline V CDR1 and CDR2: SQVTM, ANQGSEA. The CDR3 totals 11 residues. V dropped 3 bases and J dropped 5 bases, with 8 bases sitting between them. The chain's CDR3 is CSVDRDDEQYF. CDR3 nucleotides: TGCAGCGTTGACCGGGACGACGAGCAGTACTTC.

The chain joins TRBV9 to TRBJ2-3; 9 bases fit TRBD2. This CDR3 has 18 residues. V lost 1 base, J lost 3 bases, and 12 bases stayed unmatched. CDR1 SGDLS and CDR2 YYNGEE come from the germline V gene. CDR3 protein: CASSVSWRGGPATDTQYF. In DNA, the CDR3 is TGTGCCAGCAGCGTAAGTTGGCGGGGGGGCCCAGCTACAGATACGCAGTATTTT.

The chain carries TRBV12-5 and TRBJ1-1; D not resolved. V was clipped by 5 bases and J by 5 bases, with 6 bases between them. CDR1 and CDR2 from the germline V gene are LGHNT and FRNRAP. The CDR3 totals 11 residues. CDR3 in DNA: TGTGCTAGTGGTCAAGGAACTGAAGCTTTCTTT. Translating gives CASGQGTEAFF.

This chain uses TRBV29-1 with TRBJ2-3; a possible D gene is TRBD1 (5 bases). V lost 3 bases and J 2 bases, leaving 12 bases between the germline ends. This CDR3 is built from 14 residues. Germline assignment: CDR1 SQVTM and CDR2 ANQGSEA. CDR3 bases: TGCAGCGTTGATTGGCAGGGATCCACAGATACGCAGTATTTT. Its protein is CSVDWQGSTDTQYF.

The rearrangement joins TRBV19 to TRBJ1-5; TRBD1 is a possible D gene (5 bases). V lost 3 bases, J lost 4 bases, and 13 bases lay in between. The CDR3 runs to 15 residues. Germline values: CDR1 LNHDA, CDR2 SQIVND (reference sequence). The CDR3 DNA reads TGTGCCAGTAGTATTTTTTCAGAGGGGAATCAGCCCCAGCATTTT. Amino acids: CASSIFSEGNQPQHF.

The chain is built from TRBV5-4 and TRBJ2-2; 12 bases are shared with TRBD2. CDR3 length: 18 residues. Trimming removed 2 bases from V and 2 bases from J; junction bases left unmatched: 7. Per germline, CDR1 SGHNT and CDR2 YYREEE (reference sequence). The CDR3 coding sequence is TGTGCCAGCAGCTTAAATATACTAGCGGGGGGAAACACCGGGGAGCTGTTTTTT. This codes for CASSLNILAGGNTGELFF.

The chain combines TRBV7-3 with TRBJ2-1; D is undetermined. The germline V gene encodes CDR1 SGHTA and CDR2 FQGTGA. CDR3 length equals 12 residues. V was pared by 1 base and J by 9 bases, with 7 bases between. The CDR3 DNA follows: TGTGCCAGCAGCTTAAAAACGGGTGAGCAGTTCTTC. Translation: CASSLKTGEQFF. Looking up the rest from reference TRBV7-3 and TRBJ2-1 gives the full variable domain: GAGVSQTPSNKVTEKGKYVELRCDPISGHTALYWYRQSLGQGPEFLIYFQGTGAADDSGLPNDRFFAVRPEGSVSTLKIQRTERGDSAVYLCASSLKTGEQFFGPGTRLTVL.

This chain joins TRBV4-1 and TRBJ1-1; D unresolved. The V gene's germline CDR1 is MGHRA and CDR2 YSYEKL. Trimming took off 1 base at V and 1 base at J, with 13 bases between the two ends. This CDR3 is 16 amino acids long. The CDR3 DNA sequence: TGCGCCAGCAGCCAAGTCGTCTGGTTGAGGAACACTGAAGCTTTCTTT. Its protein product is CASSQVVWLRNTEAFF.

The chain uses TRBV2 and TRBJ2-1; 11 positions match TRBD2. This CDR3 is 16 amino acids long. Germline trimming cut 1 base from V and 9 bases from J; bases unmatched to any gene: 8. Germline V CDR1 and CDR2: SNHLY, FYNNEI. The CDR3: CASSEGASGGSGEQFF. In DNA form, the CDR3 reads TGTGCCAGCAGTGAAGGAGCTAGCGGGGGGAGTGGTGAGCAGTTCTTC.